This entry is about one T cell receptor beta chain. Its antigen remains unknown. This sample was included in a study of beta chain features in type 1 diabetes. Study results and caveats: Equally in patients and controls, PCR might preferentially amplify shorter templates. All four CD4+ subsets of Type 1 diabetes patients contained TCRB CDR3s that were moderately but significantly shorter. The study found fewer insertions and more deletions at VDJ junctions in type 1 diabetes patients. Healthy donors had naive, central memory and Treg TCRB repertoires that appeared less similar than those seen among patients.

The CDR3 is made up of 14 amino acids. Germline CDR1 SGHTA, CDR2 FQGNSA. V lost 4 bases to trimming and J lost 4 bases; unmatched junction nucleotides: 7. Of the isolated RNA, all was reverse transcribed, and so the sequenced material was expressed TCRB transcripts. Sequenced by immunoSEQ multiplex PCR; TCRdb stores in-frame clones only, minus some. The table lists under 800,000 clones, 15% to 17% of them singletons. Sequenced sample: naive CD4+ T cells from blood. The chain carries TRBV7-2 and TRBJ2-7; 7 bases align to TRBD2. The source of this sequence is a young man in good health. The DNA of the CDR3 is TGTGCCAGCAGCTCCCGGGGGAGGGTGTACGAGCAGTACTTC. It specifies CASSSRGRVYEQYF. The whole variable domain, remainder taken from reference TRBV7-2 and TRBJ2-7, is GAGVSQSPSNKVTEKGKDVELRCDPISGHTALYWYRQSLGQGLEFLIYFQGNSAPDKSGLPSDRFSAERTGGSVSTLTIQRTQQEDSAVYLCASSSRGRVYEQYFGPGTRLTVT.